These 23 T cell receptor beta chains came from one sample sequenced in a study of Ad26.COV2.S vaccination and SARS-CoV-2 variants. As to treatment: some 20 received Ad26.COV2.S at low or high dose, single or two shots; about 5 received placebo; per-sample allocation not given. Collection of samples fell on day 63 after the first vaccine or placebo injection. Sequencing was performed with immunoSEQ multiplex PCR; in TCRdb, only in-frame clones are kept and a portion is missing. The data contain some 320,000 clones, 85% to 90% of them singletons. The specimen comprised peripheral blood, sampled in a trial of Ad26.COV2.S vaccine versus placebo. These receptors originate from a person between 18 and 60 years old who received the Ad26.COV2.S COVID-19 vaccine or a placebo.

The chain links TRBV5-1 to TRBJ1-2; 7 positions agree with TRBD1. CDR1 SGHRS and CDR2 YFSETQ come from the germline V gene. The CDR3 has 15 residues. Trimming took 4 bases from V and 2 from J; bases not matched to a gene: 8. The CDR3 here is CASSQGGKVNYGYTF. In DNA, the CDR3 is TGCGCCAGCAGCCAGGGGGGGAAAGTAAACTATGGCTACACCTTC.

CDR3 residues: CASTQTVTLGYTF. The CDR3 DNA follows: TGTGCCAGCACCCAGACAGTTACTTTGGGCTACACCTTC. The chain couples TRBV2 to TRBJ1-2; weak D call: TRBD1 (5 bases). CDR1 is SNHLY, CDR2 FYNNEI, per germline. The V end lost 7 bases, the J end lost 8 bases, and 17 bases lay between the germline ends. The CDR3 contains 13 residues.

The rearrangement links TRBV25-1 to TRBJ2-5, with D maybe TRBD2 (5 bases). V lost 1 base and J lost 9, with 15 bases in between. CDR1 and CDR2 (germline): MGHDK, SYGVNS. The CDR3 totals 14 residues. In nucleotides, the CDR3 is TGTGCCAGCAGTGAATGGCCAGAAGAGAGGGCCCAGTACTTC. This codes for CASSEWPEERAQYF.

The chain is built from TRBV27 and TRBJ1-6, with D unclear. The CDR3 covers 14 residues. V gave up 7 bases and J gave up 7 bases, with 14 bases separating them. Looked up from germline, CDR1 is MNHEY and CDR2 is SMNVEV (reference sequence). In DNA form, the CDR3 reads TGTGCCAGCACTTACCGGGCCCTGAATTCACCCCTCCACTTT. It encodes CASTYRALNSPLHF.

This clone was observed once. Here the CDR3 DNA reads TGTGCCAGCAGCCTACGGGACAGTCACACAGATACGCAGTATTTT. It codes for CASSLRDSHTDTQYF. The chain recombines TRBV6-5 with TRBJ2-3; 7 nucleotides align to TRBD1. The trim removed 6 bases at V and 2 bases at J, leaving 8 bases unmatched. The CDR3 runs to 15 residues. CDR1 is MNHEY and CDR2 is SVGAGI in the germline V gene.

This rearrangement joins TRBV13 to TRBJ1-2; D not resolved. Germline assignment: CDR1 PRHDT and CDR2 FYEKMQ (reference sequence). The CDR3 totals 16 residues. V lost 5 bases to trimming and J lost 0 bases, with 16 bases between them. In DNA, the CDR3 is TGTGCCAGCAGCCGGCGGGAGGGCAGAGCTAACTATGGCTACACCTTC. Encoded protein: CASSRREGRANYGYTF.

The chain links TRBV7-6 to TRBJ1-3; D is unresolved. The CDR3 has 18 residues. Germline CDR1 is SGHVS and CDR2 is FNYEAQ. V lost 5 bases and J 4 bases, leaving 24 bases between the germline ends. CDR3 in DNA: TGTGCCAGCAGCCAGCGGGCCCCCGTGGCCAGCTCCGGAAACACCATATATTTT. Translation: CASSQRAPVASSGNTIYF.

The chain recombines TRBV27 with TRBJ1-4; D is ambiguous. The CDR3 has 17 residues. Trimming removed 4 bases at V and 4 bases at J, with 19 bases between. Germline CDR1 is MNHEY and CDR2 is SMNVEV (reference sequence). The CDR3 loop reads CASSSKPAPGRNEKLFF. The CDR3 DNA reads TGTGCCAGCAGTTCCAAACCCGCTCCCGGGCGTAATGAAAAACTGTTTTTT.

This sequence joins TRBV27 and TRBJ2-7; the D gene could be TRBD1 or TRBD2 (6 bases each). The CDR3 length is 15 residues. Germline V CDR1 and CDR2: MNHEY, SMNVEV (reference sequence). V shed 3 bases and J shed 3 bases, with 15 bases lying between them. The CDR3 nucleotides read TGTGCCAGCAGTTTGGGCAGAGGGGGGATCTACGAGCAGTACTTC. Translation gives CASSLGRGGIYEQYF.

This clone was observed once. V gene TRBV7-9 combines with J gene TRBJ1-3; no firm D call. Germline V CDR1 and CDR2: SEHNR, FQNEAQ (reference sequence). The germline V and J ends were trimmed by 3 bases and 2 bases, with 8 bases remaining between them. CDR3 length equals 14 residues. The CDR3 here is CASSFVVPGNTIYF. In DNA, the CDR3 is TGTGCCAGCAGCTTCGTTGTACCTGGAAACACCATATATTTT.

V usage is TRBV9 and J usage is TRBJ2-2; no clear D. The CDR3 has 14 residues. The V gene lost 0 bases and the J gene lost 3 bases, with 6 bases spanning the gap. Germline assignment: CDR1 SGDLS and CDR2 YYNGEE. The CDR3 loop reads CASSVDRYTGELFF. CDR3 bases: TGTGCCAGCAGCGTAGACAGATACACCGGGGAGCTGTTTTTT.

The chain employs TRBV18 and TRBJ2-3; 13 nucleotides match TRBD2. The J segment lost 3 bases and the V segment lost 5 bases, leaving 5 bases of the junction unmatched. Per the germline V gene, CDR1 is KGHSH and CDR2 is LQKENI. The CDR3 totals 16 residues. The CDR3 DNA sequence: TGTGCCAGCTCAGCGGGACTAGCGGGGAGAACAGATACGCAGTATTTT. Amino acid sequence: CASSAGLAGRTDTQYF.

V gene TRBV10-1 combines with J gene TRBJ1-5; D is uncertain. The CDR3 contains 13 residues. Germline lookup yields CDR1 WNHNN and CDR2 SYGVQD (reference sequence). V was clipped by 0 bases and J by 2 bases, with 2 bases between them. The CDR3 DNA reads TGCGCCAGCAGTGAGTCGCGCAATCAGCCCCAGCATTTT. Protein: CASSESRNQPQHF.

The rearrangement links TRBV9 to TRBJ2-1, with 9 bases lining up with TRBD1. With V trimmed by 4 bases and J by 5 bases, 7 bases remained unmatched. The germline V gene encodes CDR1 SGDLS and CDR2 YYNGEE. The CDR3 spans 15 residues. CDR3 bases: TGTGCCAGCAGCACGACAGGGGGTCCCCACAATGAGCAGTTCTTC. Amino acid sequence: CASSTTGGPHNEQFF.

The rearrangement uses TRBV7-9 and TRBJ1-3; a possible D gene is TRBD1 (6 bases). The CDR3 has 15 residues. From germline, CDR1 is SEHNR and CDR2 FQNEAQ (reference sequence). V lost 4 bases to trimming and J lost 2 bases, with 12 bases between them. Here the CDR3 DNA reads TGTGCCAGCAGCTCCGACAGGTACACTGGAAACACCATATATTTT. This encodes CASSSDRYTGNTIYF.

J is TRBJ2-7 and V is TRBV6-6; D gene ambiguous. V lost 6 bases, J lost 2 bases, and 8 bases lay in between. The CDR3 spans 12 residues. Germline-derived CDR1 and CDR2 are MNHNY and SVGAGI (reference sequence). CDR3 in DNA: TGTGCCAGCAGGACACTTCCCTACGAGCAGTACTTC. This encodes CASRTLPYEQYF.

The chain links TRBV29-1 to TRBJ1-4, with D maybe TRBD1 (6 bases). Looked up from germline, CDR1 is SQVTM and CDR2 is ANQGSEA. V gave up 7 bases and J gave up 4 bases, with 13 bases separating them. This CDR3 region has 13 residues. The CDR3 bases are TGCAGCGCCGGAAGGGGGGGTAATGAAAAACTGTTTTTT. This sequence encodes CSAGRGGNEKLFF.

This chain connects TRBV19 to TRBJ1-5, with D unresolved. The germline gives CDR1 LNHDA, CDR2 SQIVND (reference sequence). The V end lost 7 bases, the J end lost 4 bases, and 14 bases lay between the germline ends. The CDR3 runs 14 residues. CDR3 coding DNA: TGTGCCAGTACGGGAGAGAGAGGGAATCAGCCCCAGCATTTT. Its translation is CASTGERGNQPQHF.

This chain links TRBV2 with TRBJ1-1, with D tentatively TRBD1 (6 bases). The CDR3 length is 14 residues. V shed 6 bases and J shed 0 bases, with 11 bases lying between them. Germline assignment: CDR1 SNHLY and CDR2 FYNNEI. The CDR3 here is CASRRTELNTEAFF. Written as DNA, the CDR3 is TGTGCCAGCAGGAGGACAGAGCTGAACACTGAAGCTTTCTTT.

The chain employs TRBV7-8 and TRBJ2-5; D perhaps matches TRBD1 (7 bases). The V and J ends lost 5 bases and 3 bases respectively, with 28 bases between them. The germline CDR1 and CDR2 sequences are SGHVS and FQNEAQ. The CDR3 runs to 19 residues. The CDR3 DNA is TGTGCCAGCAGCGCGCGGGACAGCGCTTGGGCTTTGACAAAAGAGACCCAGTACTTC. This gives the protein CASSARDSAWALTKETQYF. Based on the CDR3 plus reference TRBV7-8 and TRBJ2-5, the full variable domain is GAGVSQSPRYKVAKRGQDVALRCDPISGHVSLFWYQQALGQGPEFLTYFQNEAQLDKSGLPSDRFFAERPEGSVSTLKIQRTQQEDSAVYLCASSARDSAWALTKETQYFGPGTRLLVL.

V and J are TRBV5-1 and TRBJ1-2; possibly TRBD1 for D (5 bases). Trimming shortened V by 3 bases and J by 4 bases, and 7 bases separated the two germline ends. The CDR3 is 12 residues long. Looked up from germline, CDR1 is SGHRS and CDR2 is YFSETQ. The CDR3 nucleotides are TGCGCCAGCAGCTGGACAAGCTATGGCTACACCTTC. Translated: CASSWTSYGYTF.

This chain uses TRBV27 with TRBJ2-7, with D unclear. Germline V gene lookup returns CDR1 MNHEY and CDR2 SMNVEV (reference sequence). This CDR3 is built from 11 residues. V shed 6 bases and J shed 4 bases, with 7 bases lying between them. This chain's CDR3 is CASSLGYEQYF. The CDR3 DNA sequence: TGTGCCAGCAGCTTAGGTTACGAGCAGTACTTC.

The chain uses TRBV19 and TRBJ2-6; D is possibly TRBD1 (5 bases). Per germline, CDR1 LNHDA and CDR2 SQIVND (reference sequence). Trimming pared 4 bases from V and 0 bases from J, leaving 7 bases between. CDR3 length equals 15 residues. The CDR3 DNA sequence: TGTGCCAGTAGTACCGACAGCTCTGGGGCCAACGTCCTGACTTTC. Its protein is CASSTDSSGANVLTF. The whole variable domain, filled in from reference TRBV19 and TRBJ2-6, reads DGGITQSPKYLFRKEGQNVTLSCEQNLNHDAMYWYRQDPGQGLRLIYYSQIVNDFQKGDIAEGYSVSREKKESFPLTVTSAQKNPTAFYLCASSTDSSGANVLTFGAGSRLTVL.